This T cell receptor beta chain originates from a study of OX40 agonist ivuxolimab in advanced cancers. Overall study findings and caveats: In CD8+ T cells, expanded clones were on average more numerous than in CD4+.

The CDR3 covers 15 residues. Germline V gives CDR1 SQVTM, CDR2 ANQGSEA. V lost 3 bases to trimming and J lost 4 bases, with 18 bases between them. Patients had blood sampled at baseline and again on cycle 4 day 1 and cycle 7 day 1. Details on this clone: As yet, its antigen is unknown.

TCRdb's table, derived via immunoSEQ multiplex PCR, lists solely in-frame clones and lacks some. The sample lists fewer than 140,000 clones, roughly nine tenths occurring once. This chain uses TRBV29-1 with TRBJ1-2; no firm D call. The source of this sequence is an adult with an advanced solid tumor such as melanoma, head and neck, liver or kidney cancer. The input for sequencing was CD4+ or CD8+ T cells sorted from blood, taken in a trial of the OX40 agonist ivuxolimab. The CDR3, as DNA: TGCAGCGTTGACGCTTCTGGTACACTGGGCTATGGCTACACCTTC. Protein product: CSVDASGTLGYGYTF.